These 3 T cell receptor beta chains came from one sample sequenced in a study of chemoradiotherapy in HPV16-positive cancers. The method was immunoSEQ multiplex PCR; TCRdb's version includes in-frame clones alone and lacks a portion of them. The data hold 4,500 to 5,500 clones, with over 70% observed a single time. Material: tumor tissue, obtained from a patient who underwent chemoradiotherapy. These TCRs come from a human donor with HPV-associated anogenital cancer.

This clone was counted only a few times. The chain has TRBV5-1 and TRBJ2-5; no clear D gene. CDR3 length: 11 residues. Trimming took 4 bases from V and 5 from J, leaving 6 bases between them. From germline, CDR1 is SGHRS and CDR2 YFSETQ. CDR3 DNA sequence: TGCGCCAGCAGCCTTCTGGAGACCCAGTACTTC. Its protein product is CASSLLETQYF.

Only one count was recorded for this clone. The chain carries TRBV15 and TRBJ1-5; tentatively, D is TRBD1 (5 bases). The CDR3 is made up of 17 amino acids. In germline, CDR1 is LNHNV, CDR2 YYDKDF (reference sequence). Trimming pared 0 bases from V and 4 bases from J, leaving 16 bases between. The CDR3 loop reads CATSRDIGQGGNQPQHF. CDR3 in DNA: TGTGCCACCAGCAGAGATATTGGGCAGGGTGGGAATCAGCCCCAGCATTTT.

The chain couples TRBV5-6 to TRBJ2-7, with TRBD2 as a possible D gene (6 bases). CDR1 and CDR2 (germline): SGHDT, YYEEEE. V dropped 3 bases and J dropped 6 bases, with 13 bases sitting between them. This CDR3 spans 13 amino acids. This CDR3 reads CASSWRGAGEQYF. CDR3 DNA sequence: TGTGCCAGCAGCTGGAGGGGAGCGGGCGAGCAGTACTTC. The full variable domain, with the rest looked up from reference TRBV5-6 and TRBJ2-7, is DAGVTQSPTHLIKTRGQQVTLRCSPKSGHDTVSWYQQALGQGPQFIFQYYEEEERQRGNFPDRFSGHQFPNYSSELNVNALLLGDSALYLCASSWRGAGEQYFGPGTRLTVT.